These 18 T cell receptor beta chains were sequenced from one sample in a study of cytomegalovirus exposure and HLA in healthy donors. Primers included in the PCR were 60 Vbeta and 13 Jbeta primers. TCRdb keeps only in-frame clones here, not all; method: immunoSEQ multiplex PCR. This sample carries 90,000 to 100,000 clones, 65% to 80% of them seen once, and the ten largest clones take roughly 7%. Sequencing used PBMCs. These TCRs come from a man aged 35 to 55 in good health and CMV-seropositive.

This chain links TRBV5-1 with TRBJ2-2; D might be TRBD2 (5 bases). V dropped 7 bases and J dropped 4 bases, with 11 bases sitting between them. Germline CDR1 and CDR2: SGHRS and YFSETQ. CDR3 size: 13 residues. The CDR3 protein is CASGERSTGELFF. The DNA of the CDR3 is TGCGCCAGCGGGGAGCGGTCCACCGGGGAGCTGTTTTTT.

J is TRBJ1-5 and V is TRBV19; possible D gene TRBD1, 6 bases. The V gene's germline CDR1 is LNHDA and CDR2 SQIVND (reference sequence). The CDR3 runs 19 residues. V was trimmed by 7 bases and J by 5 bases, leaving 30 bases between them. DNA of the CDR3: TGTGCCAGTAAGGCATCACAAACCGTAGAGACAGGCTGGTATCAGCCCCAGCATTTT. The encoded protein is CASKASQTVETGWYQPQHF.

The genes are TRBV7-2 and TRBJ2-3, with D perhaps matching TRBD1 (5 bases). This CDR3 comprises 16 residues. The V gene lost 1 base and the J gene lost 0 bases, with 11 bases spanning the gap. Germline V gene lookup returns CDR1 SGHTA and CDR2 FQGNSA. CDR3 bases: TGTGCCAGCAGCTTAGTAGGGGCCCCTAGCACAGATACGCAGTATTTT. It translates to CASSLVGAPSTDTQYF.

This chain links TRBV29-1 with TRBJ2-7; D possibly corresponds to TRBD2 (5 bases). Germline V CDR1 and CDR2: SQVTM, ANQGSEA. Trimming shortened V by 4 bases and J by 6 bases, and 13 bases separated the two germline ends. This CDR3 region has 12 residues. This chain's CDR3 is CSVAGVASEQYF. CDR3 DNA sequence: TGCAGCGTTGCCGGGGTAGCGAGCGAGCAGTACTTC.

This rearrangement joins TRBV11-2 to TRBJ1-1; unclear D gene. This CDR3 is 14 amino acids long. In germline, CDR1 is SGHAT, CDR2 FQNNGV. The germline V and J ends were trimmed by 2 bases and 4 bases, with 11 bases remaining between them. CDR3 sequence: CASSLRRGSTEAFF. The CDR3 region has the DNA TGTGCCAGCAGCTTAAGGCGGGGTAGCACTGAAGCTTTCTTT.

The CDR3 spells CASSSGTGSGETQYF. For the CDR3, the DNA is TGTGCCAGCTCATCCGGGACAGGGAGTGGGGAGACCCAGTACTTC. The V gene is TRBV18, the J gene TRBJ2-5, with TRBD1 matching 9 bases. J lost 5 bases, V lost 5 bases, and 9 bases had no gene match. The CDR3 consists of 15 residues. CDR1 is KGHSH, CDR2 LQKENI, per germline. The variable domain in full, with the rest retrieved from reference TRBV18 and TRBJ2-5, is NAGVMQNPRHLVRRRGQEARLRCSPMKGHSHVYWYRQLPEEGLKFMVYLQKENIIDESGMPKERFSAEFPKEGPSILRIQQVVRGDSAAYFCASSSGTGSGETQYFGPGTRLLVL.

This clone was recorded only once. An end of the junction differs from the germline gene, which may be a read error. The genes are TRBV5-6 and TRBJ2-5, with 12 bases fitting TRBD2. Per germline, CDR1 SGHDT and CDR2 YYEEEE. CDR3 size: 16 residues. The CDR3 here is CASSRMTSGGGEAQYF. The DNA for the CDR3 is TGTGCCAGCAGCCGCATGACTAGCGGGGGTGGAGAGGCCCAGTACTTC. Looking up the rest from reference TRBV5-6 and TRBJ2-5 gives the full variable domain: DAGVTQSPTHLIKTRGQQVTLRCSPKSGHDTVSWYQQALGQGPQFIFQYYEEEERQRGNFPDRFSGHQFPNYSSELNVNALLLGDSALYLCASSRMTSGGGEAQYFGPGTRLLVL.

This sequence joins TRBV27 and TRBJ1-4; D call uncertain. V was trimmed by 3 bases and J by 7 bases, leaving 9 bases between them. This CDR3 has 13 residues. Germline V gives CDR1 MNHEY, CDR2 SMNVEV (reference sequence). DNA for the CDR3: TGTGCCAGCAGTTTCGTCGGCGGTGAAAAACTGTTTTTT. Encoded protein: CASSFVGGEKLFF.

The CDR3 loop is CASSPPGGGKTEAFF. The CDR3 coding sequence is TGTGCCAGCTCACCACCGGGCGGGGGGAAGACTGAAGCTTTCTTT. V gene TRBV18 combines with J gene TRBJ1-1, with TRBD1 as a possible D gene (5 bases). Germline V CDR1 and CDR2: KGHSH, LQKENI. The CDR3 contains 15 residues. The V end was cut by 0 bases, the J end by 5 bases, with 13 bases between.

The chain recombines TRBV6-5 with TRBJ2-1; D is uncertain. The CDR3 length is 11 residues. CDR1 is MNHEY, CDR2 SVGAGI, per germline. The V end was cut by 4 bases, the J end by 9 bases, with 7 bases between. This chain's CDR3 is CASSLVAEQFF. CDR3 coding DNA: TGTGCCAGCAGTTTGGTAGCTGAGCAGTTCTTC.

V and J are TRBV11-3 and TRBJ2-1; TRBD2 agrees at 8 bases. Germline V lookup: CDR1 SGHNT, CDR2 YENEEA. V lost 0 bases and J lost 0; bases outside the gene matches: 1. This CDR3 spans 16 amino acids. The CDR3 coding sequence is TGTGCCAGCAGCTTAGACGGGACTAGCTCCTACAATGAGCAGTTCTTC. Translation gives CASSLDGTSSYNEQFF.

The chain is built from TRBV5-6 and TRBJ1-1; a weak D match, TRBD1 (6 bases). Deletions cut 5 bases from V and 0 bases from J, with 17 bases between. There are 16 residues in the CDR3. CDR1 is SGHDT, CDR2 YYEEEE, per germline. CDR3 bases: TGTGCCAGCAGACCACCCGGGGGGCGAATGAACACTGAAGCTTTCTTT. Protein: CASRPPGGRMNTEAFF.

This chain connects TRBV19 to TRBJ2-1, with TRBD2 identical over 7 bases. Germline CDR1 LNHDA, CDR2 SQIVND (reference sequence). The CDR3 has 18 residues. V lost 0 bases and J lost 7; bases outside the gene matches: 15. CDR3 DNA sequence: TGTGCCAGTAGTATAGATGGGGTTCGGCCGGGAGGCCGGAATGAGCAGTTCTTC. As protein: CASSIDGVRPGGRNEQFF.

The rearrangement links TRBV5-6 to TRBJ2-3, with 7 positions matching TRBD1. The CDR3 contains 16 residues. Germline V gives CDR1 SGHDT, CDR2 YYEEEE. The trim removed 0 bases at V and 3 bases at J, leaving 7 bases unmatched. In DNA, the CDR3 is TGTGCCAGCAGCTTGGTGGACAGGTCCAGGACAGATACGCAGTATTTT. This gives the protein CASSLVDRSRTDTQYF.

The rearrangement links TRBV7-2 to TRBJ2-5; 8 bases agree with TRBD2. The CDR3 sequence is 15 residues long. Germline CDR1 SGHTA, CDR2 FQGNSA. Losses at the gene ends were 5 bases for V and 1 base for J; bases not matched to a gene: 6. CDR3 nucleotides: TGTGCCAGCAGCCGTAGCGGGACTATCCAAGAGACCCAGTACTTC. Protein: CASSRSGTIQETQYF.

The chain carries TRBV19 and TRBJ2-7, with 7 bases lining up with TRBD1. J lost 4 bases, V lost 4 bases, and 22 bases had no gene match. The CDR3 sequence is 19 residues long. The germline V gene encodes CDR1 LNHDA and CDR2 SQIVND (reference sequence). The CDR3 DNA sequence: TGTGCCAGTAGTACGGGACAGATATCGACCACCCCGACCTGGTACGAGCAGTACTTC. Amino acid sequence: CASSTGQISTTPTWYEQYF.

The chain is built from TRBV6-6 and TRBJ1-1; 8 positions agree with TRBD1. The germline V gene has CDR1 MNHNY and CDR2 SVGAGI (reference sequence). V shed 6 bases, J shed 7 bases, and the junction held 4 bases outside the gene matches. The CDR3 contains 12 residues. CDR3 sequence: CASSDRGGEAFF. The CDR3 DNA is TGTGCCAGCAGCGACAGGGGTGGTGAAGCTTTCTTT.

The CDR3 bases are TGTGCCAGTAGTATGAGATTCAAATCGCCTGAAGCTTTCTTT. It specifies CASSMRFKSPEAFF. The chain combines TRBV19 with TRBJ1-1, with D unclear. V lost 3 bases and J 6 bases, leaving 14 bases between the germline ends. Germline loops: CDR1 LNHDA, CDR2 SQIVND (reference sequence). The CDR3 has 14 amino acids.